These T cell receptor beta chains were read from a single sample in a study of shared clonotypes between healthy human individuals. Profiling relied on immunoSEQ multiplex PCR, and the TCRdb table lists in-frame clones only, not all of them. Of about 460,000 clones listed, roughly three quarters are singletons. Sequenced input: PBMCs. These receptors were obtained from a woman aged 40 to 50 in good health. Some clones in this sample may be carry-over from other donors' samples. Both conserved end residues are part of each CDR3. D genes are given only for firm matches. For some rows the clone size is stated as once, few or many, or as a class when expanded; others skip it.

D gene	J gene	V gene	clone size	CDR3 protein	CDR3 DNA
.	TRBJ1-2	TRBV30	.	CAWSPQIGSGYTF	TGTGCCTGGAGTCCTCAGATCGGTTCTGGCTACACCTTC
.	TRBJ2-2	TRBV4-3	many	CASSHLIGDTGELFF	TGCGCCAGCAGCCACCTAATAGGAGACACCGGGGAGCTGTTTTTT
.	TRBJ1-2	TRBV7-9	few	CASSLGLDGYTF	TGTGCCAGCAGCTTAGGGTTAGATGGCTACACCTTC
.	TRBJ2-6	TRBV7-7	.	CASSPIGSNVLTF	TGTGCTAGCAGCCCGATCGGGTCCAACGTCCTGACTTTC
.	TRBJ1-1	TRBV28	.	CASREIENEAFF	TGTGCCAGCAGGGAGATAGAAAATGAAGCTTTCTTT
TRBD1	TRBJ2-3	TRBV29-1	.	CSAKQADRGTDTQYF	TGCAGCGCAAAACAGGCGGACAGGGGCACAGATACGCAGTATTTT
TRBD2	TRBJ2-1	TRBV4-2	.	CASSPGTSGRAYYNEQFF	TGTGCCAGCAGCCCCGGGACTAGCGGGAGGGCCTACTACAATGAGCAGTTCTTC
.	TRBJ1-1	TRBV29-1	.	CSVEYNSFTEAFF	TGCAGCGTTGAATATAACAGCTTCACTGAAGCTTTCTTT
.	TRBJ1-1	TRBV19	.	CASRFNGETEAFF	TGTGCCAGTAGGTTCAATGGGGAAACTGAAGCTTTCTTT
.	TRBJ2-5	TRBV13	.	CASSYPLSQETQYF	TGTGCCAGCAGCTATCCACTTAGTCAAGAGACCCAGTACTTC
.	TRBJ2-6	TRBV10-2	many	CASRTAGANVLTF	TGCGCCAGCAGGACAGCTGGGGCCAACGTCCTGACTTTC
TRBD2	TRBJ2-6	TRBV19	.	CASISATGRAGANVLTF	TGTGCCAGTATTTCTGCGACGGGGAGGGCCGGGGCCAACGTCCTGACTTTC
TRBD1	TRBJ2-1	TRBV6-1	.	CANGWTGGINEQFF	TGTGCCAACGGCTGGACAGGGGGCATCAATGAGCAGTTCTTC
.	TRBJ2-5	TRBV7-9	.	CASRSEAGQETQYF	TGTGCCAGCAGATCCGAGGCGGGGCAAGAGACCCAGTACTTC
.	TRBJ2-1	TRBV5-1	.	CASSSPGVRDEQFF	TGCGCCAGCAGCTCCCCCGGGGTTAGGGATGAGCAGTTCTTC
.	TRBJ1-3	TRBV7-2	.	CASSPAVGGNTIYF	TGTGCCAGCAGCCCGGCGGTGGGGGGAAACACCATATATTTT
.	TRBJ2-4	TRBV27	once	CASSYGDGRKNIQYF	TGTGCCAGCAGTTATGGGGACGGCAGGAAAAACATTCAGTACTTC
TRBD2	TRBJ2-2	TRBV6-1	.	CASSGVVAGTNTGELFF	TGTGCCAGCAGTGGAGTTGTAGCGGGGACTAACACCGGGGAGCTGTTTTTT
TRBD2	TRBJ2-7	TRBV9	.	CASSVTSGSYEQYF	TGTGCCAGCAGCGTAACTAGCGGCTCCTACGAGCAGTACTTC
TRBD1	TRBJ2-5	TRBV5-1	.	CASSQQGAGETQYF	TGCGCCAGCAGCCAACAGGGGGCGGGGGAGACCCAGTACTTC
TRBD2	TRBJ2-7	TRBV5-4	once	CASSPSAGGIYEQYF	TGTGCCAGCAGCCCCTCGGCGGGAGGTATCTACGAGCAGTACTTC
TRBD1	TRBJ2-7	TRBV27	few	CASSSGTGRYEQYF	TGTGCCAGCAGTTCCGGGACAGGGCGGTACGAGCAGTACTTC
TRBD2	TRBJ2-1	TRBV7-3	once	CASSPRTGRGTSGRREQFF	TGTGCCAGCAGCCCTAGGACAGGGCGAGGGACTAGCGGGAGGAGGGAGCAGTTCTTC
TRBD1	TRBJ1-2	TRBV5-1	.	CASSFGQGYGYTF	TGCGCCAGCAGCTTCGGACAGGGGTACGGCTACACCTTC
.	TRBJ1-5	TRBV19	few	CAAGARDQPQHF	TGTGCCGCGGGGGCGCGGGATCAGCCCCAGCATTTT
.	TRBJ2-5	TRBV4-2	.	CASSAQETQYF	TGTGCCAGCAGCGCACAAGAGACCCAGTACTTC
.	TRBJ2-7	TRBV4-1	.	CASSSRGTYEQYF	TGTGCCAGCAGCAGCCGAGGAACCTACGAGCAGTACTTC
.	TRBJ1-5	TRBV7-2	.	CASSFRVDQPQHF	TGTGCCAGCAGCTTTCGGGTGGATCAGCCCCAGCATTTT
TRBD2	TRBJ2-7	TRBV19	.	CASSSPGVAGSYEQYF	TGTGCCAGTAGTTCCCCCGGGGTAGCGGGTTCCTACGAGCAGTACTTC
.	TRBJ2-7	TRBV5-1	.	CASSWMPDGEQYF	TGCGCCAGCAGCTGGATGCCTGATGGCGAGCAGTACTTC
.	TRBJ2-6	TRBV15	many	CATERRGANVLTF	TGTGCCACCGAGAGACGGGGGGCCAACGTCCTGACTTTC
TRBD2	TRBJ2-7	TRBV28	.	CASRLAGPPYEQYF	TGTGCCAGCAGGTTAGCGGGACCTCCCTACGAGCAGTACTTC
.	TRBJ1-4	TRBV29-1	.	CSVEDNQAATNEKLFF	TGCAGCGTTGAAGATAATCAGGCTGCAACTAATGAAAAACTGTTTTTT
.	TRBJ2-1	TRBV28	.	CASSFLGVNNEQFF	TGTGCCAGCAGTTTTTTGGGGGTGAACAATGAGCAGTTCTTC
.	TRBJ2-6	TRBV5-8	.	CASTGSSNSGANVLTF	TGTGCCAGCACGGGCAGCTCCAACTCTGGGGCCAACGTCCTGACTTTC
.	TRBJ2-5	TRBV15	many	CATSRERAGQETQYF	TGTGCCACCAGCAGAGAGCGTGCGGGACAAGAGACCCAGTACTTC
.	TRBJ2-1	TRBV10-2	.	CASRQDSWPYNEQFF	TGCGCCAGCAGACAAGACAGCTGGCCGTACAATGAGCAGTTCTTC
.	TRBJ2-7	TRBV5-4	.	CASSLAVDYEQYF	TGTGCCAGCAGCTTGGCGGTGGATTACGAGCAGTACTTC
.	TRBJ2-7	TRBV2	.	CASSSDTSYEQYF	TGTGCCAGCAGTTCGGACACATCCTACGAGCAGTACTTC
.	TRBJ2-3	TRBV29-1	few	CSVEDRRVHTDTQYF	TGCAGCGTTGAAGATCGCAGGGTACACACAGATACGCAGTATTTT